Each of the 21 T cell receptor beta chains below was sequenced from the same sample in a study of cytomegalovirus exposure and HLA in healthy donors. PCR involved 60 Vbeta and 13 Jbeta primers. Libraries were prepared by immunoSEQ multiplex PCR; TCRdb keeps only in-frame clonotypes and omits some of them. The sample carries about 210,000 clones, around 79% recorded once. The source material was PBMCs. The receptors originated from a male donor in good health and CMV-seropositive.

The chain recombines TRBV19 with TRBJ2-6; a weak D match, TRBD1 (5 bases). The CDR3 has 17 residues. V lost 5 bases, J lost 1 base, and 15 bases lay in between. Germline-derived CDR1 and CDR2 are LNHDA and SQIVND (reference sequence). The CDR3: CASSPQGVQSGANVLTF. The CDR3 DNA is TGTGCCAGTAGTCCTCAGGGTGTACAGTCTGGGGCCAACGTCCTGACTTTC.

The count of this clone is one. The V gene is TRBV5-1, the J gene TRBJ2-7; 12 bases align to TRBD2. V dropped 0 bases and J dropped 2; count of bases not matched to a gene: 0. Per the germline V gene, CDR1 is SGHRS and CDR2 is YFSETQ. There are 15 residues in the CDR3. The CDR3 spells CASSLGLAGAYEQYF. CDR3 bases: TGCGCCAGCAGCTTGGGACTAGCGGGGGCCTACGAGCAGTACTTC.

The chain is built from TRBV4-3 and TRBJ1-5; tentatively, D is TRBD1 (5 bases). Germline CDR1 LGHNA, CDR2 YSLEER. The CDR3 length is 14 residues. V shed 2 bases and J shed 2 bases, with 7 bases lying between them. CDR3 DNA: TGCGCCAGCAGCCAAACGGGGGGCAATCAGCCCCAGCATTTT. Protein: CASSQTGGNQPQHF.

The V gene is TRBV27, the J gene TRBJ2-1; 9 nucleotides agree with TRBD2. The ends lost 3 bases at V and 4 bases at J; junction bases unmatched: 16. The CDR3 is 19 residues long. Germline values: CDR1 MNHEY, CDR2 SMNVEV (reference sequence). The CDR3 nucleotides read TGTGCCAGCAGTTTTCTACTAACGGCGGGAGGGGTAAGGTACAATGAGCAGTTCTTC. This codes for CASSFLLTAGGVRYNEQFF.

This chain joins TRBV4-3 and TRBJ2-2; TRBD2 agrees at 7 bases. CDR3 length equals 16 residues. CDR1 and CDR2 (germline): LGHNA, YSLEER. J was trimmed by 5 bases and V by 0 bases; bases with no gene match: 6. The CDR3: CASSQDWEGVTGELFF. The DNA of the CDR3 is TGCGCCAGCAGCCAAGACTGGGAGGGAGTTACCGGGGAGCTGTTTTTT.

This clone was counted a single time. The V gene is TRBV7-2, the J gene TRBJ1-1; D gene unclear. Germline V gene sequence: CDR1 SGHTA, CDR2 FQGNSA. This CDR3 region has 16 residues. The V end was cut by 2 bases, the J end by 0 bases, with 13 bases between. The CDR3 DNA is TGTGCCAGCAGCTTAAGACGGCGGCTGTTGAACACTGAAGCTTTCTTT. It codes for CASSLRRRLLNTEAFF.

The chain links TRBV7-9 to TRBJ1-5; the D is unclear. This CDR3 is built from 17 residues. V was shortened by 1 base and J by 0 bases, with 13 bases between the two germline ends. Germline-derived CDR1 and CDR2 are SEHNR and FQNEAQ (reference sequence). The CDR3 reads CASSLVSTHYSNQPQHF. The DNA for the CDR3 is TGTGCCAGCAGCTTAGTGTCGACACATTATAGCAATCAGCCCCAGCATTTT.

The chain recombines TRBV9 with TRBJ2-1, with D possibly being TRBD2 (6 bases). Trimming took 4 bases from V and 0 from J, leaving 14 bases between them. CDR1 is SGDLS, CDR2 YYNGEE, per germline. The CDR3 length is 16 residues. The CDR3 here is CASSTWGESSYNEQFF. The CDR3 DNA follows: TGTGCCAGCAGCACCTGGGGGGAAAGCTCCTACAATGAGCAGTTCTTC.

Here the CDR3 DNA reads TGTGCCAGCAGTCAATCGCGGGGGGCGGGGAACACCGGGGAGCTGTTTTTT. Protein sequence: CASSQSRGAGNTGELFF. The rearrangement uses TRBV27 and TRBJ2-2, with TRBD2 identical over 8 bases. Per germline, CDR1 MNHEY and CDR2 SMNVEV (reference sequence). The CDR3 is 17 amino acids. The J segment lost 1 base and the V segment lost 5 bases, leaving 9 bases of the junction unmatched.

V usage is TRBV29-1 and J usage is TRBJ2-1, with D tentatively TRBD1 (6 bases). The V gene lost 4 bases and the J gene lost 11 bases, with 15 bases spanning the gap. There are 12 residues in the CDR3. The V gene's germline CDR1 is SQVTM and CDR2 ANQGSEA. CDR3 protein: CSVVPPGVKQFF. CDR3 DNA: TGCAGCGTTGTTCCCCCAGGGGTGAAGCAGTTCTTC.

This clone was seen just once. The rearrangement links TRBV5-8 to TRBJ2-5; 12 nucleotides align to TRBD2. V was pared by 3 bases and J by 4 bases, with 13 bases of the junction left unmatched. The CDR3 extends over 18 amino acids. Per germline, CDR1 SGHTS and CDR2 YDEGEE. CDR3 DNA sequence: TGTGCCAGCAGCTCCACCACGAAAGGACTAGCGGGACGAGAGACCCAGTACTTC. It yields the protein CASSSTTKGLAGRETQYF.

This clone was counted only a few times. The CDR3 DNA is TGTGCCAGCAGCTTAGCGAACAGGGTGCTTGAAGCTTTCTTT. Translated, it gives CASSLANRVLEAFF. This chain joins TRBV7-2 and TRBJ1-1; a possible D gene is TRBD1 (6 bases). V was pared by 0 bases and J by 7 bases, with 12 bases between. Germline lookup yields CDR1 SGHTA and CDR2 FQGNSA. This CDR3 region has 14 residues.

V usage is TRBV5-6 and J usage is TRBJ2-2; TRBD2 agrees at 16 bases. The CDR3 covers 17 residues. V was pared by 5 bases and J by 5 bases, with 6 bases of the junction left unmatched. Germline lookup yields CDR1 SGHDT and CDR2 YYEEEE. The CDR3 protein is CASRGLAGGPRTGELFF. CDR3 DNA: TGTGCCAGCAGGGGACTAGCGGGGGGGCCTCGGACCGGGGAGCTGTTTTTT.

This clone was seen a single time. This chain links TRBV14 with TRBJ1-4; 7 positions agree with TRBD1. Germline V lookup: CDR1 SGHDN, CDR2 FVKESK. Losses at the gene ends were 6 bases for V and 10 bases for J; bases not matched to a gene: 11. This CDR3 contains 14 residues. The chain's CDR3 is CASRLTGVGGKLFF. The CDR3 DNA sequence: TGTGCCAGCAGACTTACAGGGGTGGGGGGAAAACTGTTTTTT.

The chain couples TRBV6-5 to TRBJ1-5; D might be TRBD1 (6 bases). V lost 6 bases to trimming and J lost 6 bases, with 18 bases between them. The CDR3 has 15 amino acids. Per the germline V gene, CDR1 is MNHEY and CDR2 is SVGAGI. The DNA for the CDR3 is TGTGCCAGCAGCCCCGGACAGAGCTTTGTTCAGCCCCAGCATTTT. It yields the protein CASSPGQSFVQPQHF.

J is TRBJ1-5 and V is TRBV7-2; perhaps TRBD1 as D (6 bases). Per the germline V gene, CDR1 is SGHTA and CDR2 is FQGNSA. The V end lost 1 base, the J end lost 3 bases, and 10 bases lay between the germline ends. The CDR3 has 15 amino acids. The CDR3 sequence is CASSLGLGANQPQHF. DNA for the CDR3: TGTGCCAGCAGCTTAGGATTGGGGGCCAATCAGCCCCAGCATTTT.

This chain connects TRBV27 to TRBJ2-7, with 7 bases that match TRBD2. V was clipped by 2 bases and J by 4 bases; unmatched bases: 8. The CDR3 is 15 residues long. Germline V gene sequence: CDR1 MNHEY, CDR2 SMNVEV (reference sequence). The CDR3, as DNA: TGTGCCAGCAGTTTAGGGTGGGCTAGCGGTTACGAGCAGTACTTC. Its protein product is CASSLGWASGYEQYF.

The gene calls are TRBV29-1 and TRBJ2-7; possibly TRBD1 for D (5 bases). Germline V gene lookup returns CDR1 SQVTM and CDR2 ANQGSEA. The CDR3 totals 13 residues. V was cut by 3 bases and J by 3 bases, with 12 bases left in between. The CDR3 sequence: CSVDGLGDYEQYF. CDR3 sequence (DNA): TGCAGCGTTGACGGCTTAGGGGACTACGAGCAGTACTTC.

This rearrangement joins TRBV6-5 to TRBJ2-5; 8 bases map to TRBD1. The CDR3 is made up of 15 amino acids. Germline V gene lookup returns CDR1 MNHEY and CDR2 SVGAGI. V was clipped by 0 bases and J by 4 bases; unmatched bases: 4. The CDR3: CASSYSDRGTETQYF. CDR3 nucleotides: TGTGCCAGCAGTTACTCTGACAGGGGAACAGAGACCCAGTACTTC.

This clone was recorded once. The chain has TRBV5-4 and TRBJ1-3; D is ambiguous. This CDR3 contains 14 residues. Per germline, CDR1 SGHNT and CDR2 YYREEE (reference sequence). V was shortened by 0 bases and J by 4 bases, with 8 bases between the two germline ends. CDR3: CASSLDIQGNTIYF. For the CDR3, the DNA is TGTGCCAGCAGCTTGGATATACAGGGAAACACCATATATTTT.

The rearrangement joins TRBV6-5 to TRBJ1-2; no clear D. Germline V gene sequence: CDR1 MNHEY, CDR2 SVGAGI. V lost 4 bases and J lost 3, with 18 bases in between. The CDR3 runs 16 residues. Here the CDR3 reads CASSFSSTTGYYGYTF. Here the CDR3 DNA reads TGTGCCAGCAGTTTTTCGTCCACAACGGGGTACTATGGCTACACCTTC.